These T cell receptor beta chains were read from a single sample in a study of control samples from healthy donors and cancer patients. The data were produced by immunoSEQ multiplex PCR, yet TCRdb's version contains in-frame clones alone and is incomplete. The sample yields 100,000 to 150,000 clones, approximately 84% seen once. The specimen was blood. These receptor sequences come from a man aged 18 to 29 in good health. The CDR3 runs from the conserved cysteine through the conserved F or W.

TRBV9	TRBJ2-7	CASSGRLAGATYEQYF
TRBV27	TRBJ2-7	CASSPARQGYEQYF
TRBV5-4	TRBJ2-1	CASSLGGLAGQNEQFF
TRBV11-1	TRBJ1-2	CASSLGQGNYGYTF
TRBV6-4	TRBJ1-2	CASSDDIGGRGYTF
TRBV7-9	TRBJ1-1	CASSLDRVNTEAFF
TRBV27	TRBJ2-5	CASSSFTRESSGETQYF
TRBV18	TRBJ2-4	CASSPNTGQGSIQYF
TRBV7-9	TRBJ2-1	CASSLPRNEQFF
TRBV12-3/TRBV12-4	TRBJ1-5	CASSSAGPQHF
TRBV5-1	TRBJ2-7	CASSHSGTGLYEQYF
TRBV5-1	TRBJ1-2	CASSLERSLGNGYTF
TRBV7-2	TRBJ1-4	CASSLRAGKEKLFF
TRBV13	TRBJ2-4	CASSQTGLKNIQYF
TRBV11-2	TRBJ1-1	CASSPNSGRVNTEAFF
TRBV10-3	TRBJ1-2	CAIRSDSWNYGYTF
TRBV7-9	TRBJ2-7	CASSTRDSPTYEQYF
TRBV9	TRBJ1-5	CASSVQGDQPQHF
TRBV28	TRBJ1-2	CASRDRGPYGYTF
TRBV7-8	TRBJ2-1	CASSPSGNSYYNEQFF
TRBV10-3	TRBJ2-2	CAISVDTGELFF
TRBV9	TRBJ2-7	CASSPWTTPYYEQYF
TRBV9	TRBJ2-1	CASSVGAGSYNEQFF
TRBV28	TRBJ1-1	CASSRDPRNAEAFF
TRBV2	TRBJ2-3	CASSEVGTSAYTQYF
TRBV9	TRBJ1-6	CASSVRSTVNSPLHF
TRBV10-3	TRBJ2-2	CAIPQSGEYRAGELFF
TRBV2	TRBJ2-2	CASIIPRQSSGGELFF
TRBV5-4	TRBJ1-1	CASSLQGGTEAFF
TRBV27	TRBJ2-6	CASSPQTSPGANVLTF
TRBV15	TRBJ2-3	CATGKQGRYATQYF
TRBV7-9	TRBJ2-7	CASSSYGGQLGSHEQYF
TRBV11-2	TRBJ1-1	CASSFGGVARTEAFF
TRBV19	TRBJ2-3	CASRRRGGDTDTQYF
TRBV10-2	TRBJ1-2	CASSELGTGTYGYTF
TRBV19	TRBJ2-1	CASSILPSGRLHEQFF
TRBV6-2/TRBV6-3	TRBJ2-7	CASSSPGLAGGTSYEQYF
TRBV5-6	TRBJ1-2	CASSSGPNSNYGYTF
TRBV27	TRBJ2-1	CASSPGLPTYNEQFF
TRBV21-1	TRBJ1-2	CASSGRDRNSLNYGYTF
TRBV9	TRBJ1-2	CASSQTDYGYTF
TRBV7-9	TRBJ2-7	CASSLEGGGSYEQYF
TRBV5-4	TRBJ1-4	CASSLQLNEKLFF
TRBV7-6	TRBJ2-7	CASSLSSTDDTYEQYF
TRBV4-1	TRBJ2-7	CASSLFAGTPSYEQYF
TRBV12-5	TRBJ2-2	CASSTDSRTGELFF
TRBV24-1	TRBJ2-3	CATSDPTADTQYF
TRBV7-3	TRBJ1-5	CASSLDSDQPQHF
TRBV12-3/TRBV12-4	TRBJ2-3	CASTLSTDTQYF
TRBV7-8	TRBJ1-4	CASSLGMRVTEEKLFF
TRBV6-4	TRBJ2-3	CASSDGTGQGDTQYF
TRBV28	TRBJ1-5	CASSSVGQPQHF
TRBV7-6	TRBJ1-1	CASSSDTGQNTEAFF